The source of this T cell receptor (beta chain) is a study of cytomegalovirus exposure and HLA in healthy donors. Study outcomes and limitations: For most TCR beta V segments, an earlier analysis put the productive rate at about 87% or about 30% of the time. At a 0.05 false discovery rate, a later analysis found 15,000 to 20,000 TCR beta sequences to be associated with HLA alleles. TCR beta chain V- and J-gene trimming was linked, in a later analysis, to a missense variant in DCLRE1C.

Regarding this clone: Its antigen is still unknown.

CDR3 length: 14 residues. Trimming pared 3 bases from V and 7 bases from J, leaving 15 bases between. Germline CDR1 and CDR2: MDHEN and SYDVKM. Researchers ran the PCR with 60 Vbeta and 13 Jbeta primers. TCRdb keeps only in-frame clones here, not all; method: immunoSEQ multiplex PCR. The sample includes fewer than 150,000 clones, approximately 76% seen only once; the top ten take about 29%. The clonotype originates from a man aged 55 to 70 in good health and CMV-seropositive. The sequencing sample was made of PBMCs. The chain uses TRBV28 and TRBJ1-1; a weak D match, TRBD1 (5 bases). The CDR3 region is CASSLLSGRGEAFF. CDR3 nucleotide sequence: TGTGCCAGCAGTTTGTTGTCAGGGCGCGGTGAAGCTTTCTTT.